Given below is one TCR beta chain in context. The data were taken from a study of blood T cell repertoires in COVID-19. Study-wide context: T cells, B-cell-depleted T cells, or PBMCs provided the cDNA or gDNA that served as material.

Study processing details: Quantification of nucleated cells was approximated via reference gene primer amplification. Produced via immunoSEQ multiplex PCR; TCRdb's table is partial and in-frame only. That table is the source of V, J and clone size, and D and trimming were worked out from the DNA. The sample records approximately 320,000 clones, nearly 90% being singletons. The sequenced sample consisted of peripheral blood. The origin of this receptor is a woman aged 25 to 39 with COVID-19, enrolled during active disease.

This CDR3 reads CASSQNRGSNTF. CDR3 sequence (DNA): TGTGCCAGCAGCCAGAATCGAGGTTCGAACACCTTC. The rearrangement joins TRBV7-9 to TRBJ1-2, with unresolved D. The CDR3 contains 12 residues. Germline values: CDR1 SEHNR, CDR2 FQNEAQ (reference sequence). Trimming took 5 bases from V and 12 from J, leaving 16 bases between them.